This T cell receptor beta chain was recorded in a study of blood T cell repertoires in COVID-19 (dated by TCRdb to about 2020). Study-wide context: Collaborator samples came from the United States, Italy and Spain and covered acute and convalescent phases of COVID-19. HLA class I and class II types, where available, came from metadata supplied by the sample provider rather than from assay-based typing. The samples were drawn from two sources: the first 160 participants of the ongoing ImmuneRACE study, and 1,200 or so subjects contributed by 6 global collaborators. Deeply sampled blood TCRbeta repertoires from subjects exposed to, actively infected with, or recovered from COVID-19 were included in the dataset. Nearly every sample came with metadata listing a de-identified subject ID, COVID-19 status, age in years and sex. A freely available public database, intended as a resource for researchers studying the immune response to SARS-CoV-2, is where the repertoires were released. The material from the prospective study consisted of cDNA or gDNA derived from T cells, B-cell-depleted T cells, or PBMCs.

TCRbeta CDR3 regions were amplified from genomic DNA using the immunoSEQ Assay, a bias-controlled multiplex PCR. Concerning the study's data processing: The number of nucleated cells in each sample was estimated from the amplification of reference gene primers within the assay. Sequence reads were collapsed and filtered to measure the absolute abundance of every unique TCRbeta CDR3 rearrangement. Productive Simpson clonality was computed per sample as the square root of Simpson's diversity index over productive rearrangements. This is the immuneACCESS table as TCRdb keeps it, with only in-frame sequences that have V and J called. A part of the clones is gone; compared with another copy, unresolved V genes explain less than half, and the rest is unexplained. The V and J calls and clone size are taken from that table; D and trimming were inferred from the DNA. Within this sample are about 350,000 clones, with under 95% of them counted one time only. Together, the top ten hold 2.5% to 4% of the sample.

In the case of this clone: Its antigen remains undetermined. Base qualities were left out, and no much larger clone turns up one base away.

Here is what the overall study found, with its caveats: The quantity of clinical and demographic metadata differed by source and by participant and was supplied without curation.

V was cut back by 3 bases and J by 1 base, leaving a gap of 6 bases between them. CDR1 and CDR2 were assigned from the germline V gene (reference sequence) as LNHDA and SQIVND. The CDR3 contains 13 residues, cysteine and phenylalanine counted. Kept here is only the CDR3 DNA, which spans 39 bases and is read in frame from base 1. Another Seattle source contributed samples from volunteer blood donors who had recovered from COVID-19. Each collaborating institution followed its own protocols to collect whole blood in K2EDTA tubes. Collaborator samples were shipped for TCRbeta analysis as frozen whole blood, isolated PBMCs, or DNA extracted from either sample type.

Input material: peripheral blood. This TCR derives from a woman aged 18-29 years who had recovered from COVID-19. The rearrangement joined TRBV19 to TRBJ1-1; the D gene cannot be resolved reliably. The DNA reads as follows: TGTGCCAGTAGTATTCCAGGGAACACTGAAGCTTTCTTT. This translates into CASSIPGNTEAFF.